The 30 T cell receptor beta chains given below trace back to one sample, sequenced in a study of patients and donors after allogeneic stem cell transplantation. Each CDR3 protein gets one entry after TCRdb re-called the RT-PCR reads with MiXCR. The sample lists approximately 150,000 distinct CDR3 sequences, around 28% seen once, with roughly 3% in the top ten. Source material: blood, either unsorted or a sorted T cell fraction (not recorded which). The source is a human donor who was either an allogeneic HSCT recipient or a stem cell or donor lymphocyte infusion donor (not recorded which). It is not recorded whose cells these are; they may come from a transplant donor.

This clonotype has a handful of counts. V gene TRBV5-1 combines with J gene TRBJ2-1; TRBD2 might be the D (6 bases). The CDR3 spans 14 residues. Germline V gene sequence: CDR1 SGHRS, CDR2 YFSETQ. V shed 9 bases and J shed 8 bases, with 21 bases lying between them. CDR3 sequence reads: CATHFPGREDEQFF. The CDR3 nucleotides read TGCGCCACCCACTTCCCCGGGCGGGAAGATGAGCAGTTCTTC.

V gene TRBV25-1 combines with J gene TRBJ2-2; 11 nucleotides align to TRBD2. Germline CDR1 and CDR2: MGHDK and SYGVNS. The CDR3 is made up of 16 amino acids. With 1 base clipped from V and 5 bases from J, the junction kept 3 bases outside the gene matches. CDR3 residues: CASSELASGRTGELFF. The CDR3 DNA follows: TGTGCCAGCAGTGAATTGGCTAGCGGGAGGACCGGGGAGCTGTTTTTT.

The rearrangement links TRBV29-1 to TRBJ1-1; D is possibly TRBD1 (5 bases). Germline V CDR1 and CDR2: SQVTM, ANQGSEA. V was cut by 1 base and J by 6 bases, with 9 bases left in between. The CDR3 consists of 12 residues. CDR3 amino acids: CSVEVWGAEAFF. In DNA form, the CDR3 reads TGCAGCGTTGAAGTGTGGGGGGCTGAAGCTTTCTTT.

The table lists this clonotype with a few counts. J is TRBJ2-7 and V is TRBV29-1, with D unclear. This CDR3 region has 12 residues. Trimming removed 2 bases at V and 3 bases at J, with 8 bases between. CDR1 SQVTM and CDR2 ANQGSEA come from the germline V gene. CDR3 in amino acids: CSVENTIYEQYF. CDR3 DNA: TGCAGCGTTGAAAACACAATCTACGAGCAGTACTTC.

In its sample, this clonotype was seen a few times. V gene TRBV29-1 combines with J gene TRBJ2-7; 7 nucleotides match TRBD2. The CDR3 is 16 amino acids. J was trimmed by 2 bases and V by 1 base; bases with no gene match: 11. The V gene's germline CDR1 is SQVTM and CDR2 ANQGSEA. The CDR3 DNA follows: TGCAGCGTTGAAGGGTGGGCAGCGGGGAGACCCTACGAGCAGTACTTC. It is translated as CSVEGWAAGRPYEQYF.

This clonotype was observed a handful of times. V is TRBV10-3 and J is TRBJ1-6, with TRBD1 matching over 7 bases. CDR1 and CDR2 (germline): ENHRY, SYGVKD. This CDR3 spans 13 amino acids. Unmatched junction bases numbered 15, after V lost 11 bases and J lost 14 bases. The CDR3: CAALRDSGSTLHF. For the CDR3, the DNA is TGTGCCGCGCTCCGGGACAGCGGCTCTACCCTCCACTTT.

V usage is TRBV25-1 and J usage is TRBJ1-1; D call uncertain. CDR1 is MGHDK, CDR2 SYGVNS, per germline. Trimming shortened V by 6 bases and J by 3 bases, and 20 bases separated the two germline ends. CDR3 size: 16 residues. The CDR3 DNA reads as TGTGCCAGCAGCTCAATGTCCCCGGGATATCACACTGAAGCTTTCTTT. It encodes CASSSMSPGYHTEAFF.

J is TRBJ1-1 and V is TRBV18; weak D call: TRBD1 (5 bases). This CDR3 has 16 residues. CDR1 and CDR2 from the germline V gene are KGHSH and LQKENI. With 5 bases removed from V and 5 bases from J, the gap between germline ends came to 21 bases. CDR3 sequence (DNA): TGTGCCAGCTCATCAGGGACTCTGCGGGGAGGGACTGAAGCTTTCTTT. Its protein product is CASSSGTLRGGTEAFF.

V is TRBV27 and J is TRBJ2-3; D gene uncertain. Trimming took off 4 bases at V and 0 bases at J, with 8 bases between the two ends. Germline-derived CDR1 and CDR2 are MNHEY and SMNVEV (reference sequence). The CDR3 has 14 residues. The CDR3 spells CASSWQRSTDTQYF. CDR3 DNA sequence: TGTGCCAGCAGTTGGCAACGGAGCACAGATACGCAGTATTTT.

The sample holds a few counts of this clonotype. The chain recombines TRBV15 with TRBJ1-5; D call uncertain. V lost 0 bases and J lost 5, with 5 bases in between. This CDR3 region has 13 residues. Germline V lookup: CDR1 LNHNV, CDR2 YYDKDF (reference sequence). CDR3 amino acids: CATSRDPDQPQHF. As DNA, the CDR3 is TGTGCCACCAGCAGAGATCCTGATCAGCCCCAGCATTTT.

Ten or more counts support this clonotype. The V and J genes are TRBV5-1 and TRBJ1-1, with no clear D. This CDR3 is 14 amino acids long. V shed 0 bases and J shed 1 base, with 7 bases lying between them. Germline values: CDR1 SGHRS, CDR2 YFSETQ. The CDR3 here is CASSLGPGNTEAFF. DNA of the CDR3: TGCGCCAGCAGCTTGGGACCGGGGAACACTGAAGCTTTCTTT.

This clonotype was seen ten or more times. The chain recombines TRBV4-1 with TRBJ1-6, with 8 bases fitting TRBD1. The V gene end was trimmed by 2 bases and the J gene end by 8 bases; junction bases not matched to a gene: 5. The CDR3 contains 15 residues. Germline CDR1 is MGHRA and CDR2 is YSYEKL. The CDR3, as DNA: TGCGCCAGCAGCCAACACGGGACAGGCCATTCACCCCTCCACTTT. Amino acid sequence: CASSQHGTGHSPLHF.

The rearrangement uses TRBV12-3 or TRBV12-4 and TRBJ1-5; no reliable D call. The CDR3 has 13 amino acids. V was cut by 5 bases and J by 1 base, with 6 bases left in between. The CDR3 sequence: CASSGPSNQPQHF. The CDR3 region has the DNA TGTGCCAGCAGTGGACCGAGCAATCAGCCCCAGCATTTT.

As DNA, the CDR3 is TGCAGTGCTCGAGGTAACCTAAACTCCTACGAGCAGTACTTC. This sequence encodes CSARGNLNSYEQYF. V is TRBV20-1 and J is TRBJ2-7; D is unclear. The V and J ends lost 5 bases and 0 bases respectively, with 14 bases between them. The CDR3 has 14 amino acids. Germline CDR1 is DFQATT and CDR2 is SNEGSKA (reference sequence).

The rearrangement joins TRBV19 to TRBJ1-6; D unclear. The germline V gene encodes CDR1 LNHDA and CDR2 SQIVND (reference sequence). V lost 4 bases and J lost 6, with 7 bases in between. This CDR3 is 13 amino acids long. Here the CDR3 DNA reads TGTGCCAGTAGTACGACCTTTAATTCACCCCTCCACTTT. Its translation: CASSTTFNSPLHF.

The chain carries TRBV15 and TRBJ1-5; D remains unclear. Germline lookup yields CDR1 LNHNV and CDR2 YYDKDF (reference sequence). This CDR3 is 14 amino acids long. The V end was cut by 1 base, the J end by 6 bases, with 10 bases between. Here the CDR3 DNA reads TGTGCCACCAGCAGAGTGATTTGGGGTCAGCCCCAGCATTTT. The encoded protein is CATSRVIWGQPQHF.

The J gene is TRBJ2-1, the V gene TRBV20-1; 9 bases are shared with TRBD2. Germline trimming cut 0 bases from V and 7 bases from J; bases unmatched to any gene: 7. Germline V CDR1 and CDR2: DFQATT, SNEGSKA (reference sequence). The CDR3 covers 15 residues. The CDR3: CSARDSSGGRNEQFF. CDR3 in DNA: TGCAGTGCTAGAGATTCCAGCGGGGGGCGTAATGAGCAGTTCTTC.

This clonotype was detected a few times. The V call is TRBV20-1, the J call TRBJ2-7, with D unresolved. The germline V and J ends were trimmed by 3 bases and 7 bases, with 10 bases remaining between them. The CDR3 sequence is 11 residues long. Germline CDR1 reads DFQATT; CDR2 reads SNEGSKA (reference sequence). The CDR3 DNA follows: TGCAGTGCTAGGGTATGGGAAGAGCAGTACTTC. Amino acids: CSARVWEEQYF.

This clonotype was counted ten times or more. The rearrangement uses TRBV15 and TRBJ1-6, with a possible D match to TRBD1 (6 bases). Trimming shortened V by 7 bases and J by 10 bases, and 17 bases separated the two germline ends. Germline CDR1 is LNHNV and CDR2 is YYDKDF (reference sequence). This CDR3 comprises 14 residues. CDR3 sequence: CATTLSGGRSPLHF. The CDR3 bases are TGTGCCACCACCTTGTCGGGGGGCCGGTCACCCCTCCACTTT.

V gene TRBV5-1 combines with J gene TRBJ2-7; 12 bases match TRBD2. The CDR3 has 16 amino acids. Germline CDR1 reads SGHRS; CDR2 reads YFSETQ. V lost 1 base to trimming and J lost 6 bases; unmatched junction nucleotides: 8. The CDR3 DNA reads as TGCGCCAGCAGCTTGAGGCTAGCGGGAGGGCCTTCCGAGCAGTACTTC. This codes for CASSLRLAGGPSEQYF.

J is TRBJ1-6 and V is TRBV10-1; tentative D call: TRBD1 (5 bases). Germline assignment: CDR1 WNHNN and CDR2 SYGVQD (reference sequence). V gave up 5 bases and J gave up 8 bases, with 13 bases separating them. This CDR3 contains 14 residues. CDR3 nucleotide sequence: TGCGCCAGCAGTCAACGCAGGGAGGATTCACCCCTCCACTTT. It encodes CASSQRREDSPLHF.

This chain uses TRBV20-1 with TRBJ2-3, with 9 bases identical to TRBD1. The CDR3 totals 14 residues. The trim removed 5 bases at V and 8 bases at J, leaving 11 bases unmatched. Germline-derived CDR1 and CDR2 are DFQATT and SNEGSKA (reference sequence). The chain's CDR3 is CSAGSRDRVSTQYF. CDR3 coding DNA: TGCAGTGCTGGATCCCGGGACAGGGTTTCTACGCAGTATTTT.

The rearrangement links TRBV6-2 or TRBV6-3 to TRBJ1-2, with D maybe TRBD1 (5 bases). Germline CDR1 MNHEY, CDR2 SVGEGT. The CDR3 contains 13 residues. Trimming pared 6 bases from V and 0 bases from J, leaving 8 bases between. The CDR3 here is CASRQTANYGYTF. The CDR3 DNA is TGTGCCAGCAGACAGACAGCTAACTATGGCTACACCTTC.

The V gene is TRBV2, the J gene TRBJ2-7; D tentatively fits TRBD1 or TRBD2 (6 bases each). Germline CDR1 reads SNHLY; CDR2 reads FYNNEI. V was shortened by 7 bases and J by 0 bases, with 13 bases between the two germline ends. The CDR3 extends over 14 amino acids. The CDR3 sequence is CASKSGAGSYEQYF. In DNA form, the CDR3 reads TGTGCCAGCAAATCGGGGGCCGGCTCCTACGAGCAGTACTTC. Complete variable domain (other parts from reference TRBV2 and TRBJ2-7): EPEVTQTPSHQVTQMGQEVILRCVPISNHLYFYWYRQILGQKVEFLVSFYNNEISEKSEIFDDQFSVERPDGSNFTLKIRSTKLEDSAMYFCASKSGAGSYEQYFGPGTRLTVT.

The chain has TRBV7-9 and TRBJ2-2; 8 bases agree with TRBD2. The CDR3 is 15 amino acids. J was trimmed by 4 bases and V by 5 bases; bases with no gene match: 6. Germline V gives CDR1 SEHNR, CDR2 FQNEAQ (reference sequence). The CDR3 reads CASSPQAGGTGELFF. The CDR3, as DNA: TGTGCCAGCAGCCCCCAGGCGGGAGGCACCGGGGAGCTGTTTTTT.

The chain recombines TRBV6-5 with TRBJ1-5, with D possibly being TRBD1 (6 bases). Germline CDR1 MNHEY, CDR2 SVGAGI. V was shortened by 3 bases and J by 6 bases, with 15 bases between the two germline ends. This CDR3 is 15 amino acids long. CDR3 nucleotide sequence: TGTGCCAGCAGTTATTCGGGAGAGGGGGGTCAGCCCCAGCATTTT. Its translation: CASSYSGEGGQPQHF.

V is TRBV15 and J is TRBJ2-7; 7 bases are shared with TRBD2. Germline lookup yields CDR1 LNHNV and CDR2 YYDKDF (reference sequence). V lost 5 bases to trimming and J lost 3 bases; unmatched junction nucleotides: 10. The CDR3 contains 15 residues. The DNA for the CDR3 is TGTGCCACCAGCCGACCGTTAGGGACTAACTACGAGCAGTACTTC. Residues: CATSRPLGTNYEQYF.

The CDR3 coding sequence is TGTGCCAGCAGCTTCGCCTGGGGGATAGCGAACACCGGGGAGCTGTTTTTT. As protein: CASSFAWGIANTGELFF. The chain is built from TRBV5-4 and TRBJ2-2, with D tentatively TRBD1 or TRBD2 (5 bases each). CDR3 size: 17 residues. Per germline, CDR1 SGHNT and CDR2 YYREEE (reference sequence). V lost 2 bases and J lost 0, with 14 bases in between.

A few counts support this clonotype. This chain links TRBV2 with TRBJ1-5; the D gene is possibly TRBD1 (6 bases). The V and J ends lost 10 bases and 4 bases respectively, with 17 bases between them. The CDR3 is 14 amino acids. Looked up from germline, CDR1 is SNHLY and CDR2 is FYNNEI. This CDR3 reads CATSGGRGNQPQHF. DNA of the CDR3: TGTGCCACCTCCGGGGGCAGGGGTAATCAGCCCCAGCATTTT.

The chain combines TRBV7-8 with TRBJ1-2, with 7 bases that match TRBD1. V lost 0 bases and J lost 5; bases outside the gene matches: 12. This CDR3 region has 17 residues. Germline V gene data show CDR1 as SGHVS and CDR2 as FQNEAQ. The CDR3, as DNA: TGTGCCAGCAGCTTAGCGCCCCGGACAGGAGAGGGGTATGGCTACACCTTC. Translation: CASSLAPRTGEGYGYTF.